These T cell receptor beta chains were read from a single sample in a study of T cell responses to AZD1222 COVID-19 vaccine. Assay used: immunoSEQ multiplex PCR; TCRdb lists only in-frame clones, some missing. Here the sample spans 85,000 to 100,000 clones, more than 80% being singletons. Material: peripheral blood, obtained on day 0 of AZD1222 vaccination. Every receptor here comes from an adult in good health. Both conserved end residues are part of each CDR3. The D gene is left open where the match is weak. Only some rows state a clone size, as once, few, many or a class for expanded clones.

V	D	J	size	CDR3	DNA
TRBV6-4	TRBD1	TRBJ1-2	-	CASSETGDRGIYGYTF	TGTGCCAGCAGTGAGACAGGGGACAGGGGGATCTATGGCTACACCTTC
TRBV12-5	-	TRBJ1-1	few	CASGPRTSLAFF	TGTGCTAGTGGTCCTCGGACGTCTCTGGCTTTCTTT
TRBV12-3/TRBV12-4	TRBD2	TRBJ2-7	once	CASTTSGSAAQYF	TGTGCCAGCACGACTAGCGGGAGTGCGGCGCAGTACTTC
TRBV28	-	TRBJ2-5	-	CASSLPGEETQYF	TGTGCCAGCAGTTTACCCGGGGAAGAGACCCAGTACTTC
TRBV20-1	-	TRBJ2-2	-	CSASATNTGELFF	TGCAGTGCTAGTGCCACGAACACCGGGGAGCTGTTTTTT
TRBV28	TRBD1	TRBJ2-7	-	CASSSGQGATYEQYF	TGTGCCAGCAGTTCGGGACAGGGGGCGACTTACGAGCAGTACTTC
TRBV5-6	-	TRBJ1-2	once	CASFRDGGRIQSINGYTF	TGTGCCAGCTTTCGTGACGGGGGGCGGATTCAGTCGATTAATGGCTACACCTTC
TRBV7-9	TRBD1	TRBJ2-1	-	CASSQDRVRFF	TGTGCCAGCAGCCAGGACAGGGTGCGGTTCTTC
TRBV28	TRBD1	TRBJ1-4	-	CASSSLKGQGAENEKLFF	TGTGCCAGCAGCTCTTTGAAGGGACAGGGGGCAGAAAATGAAAAACTGTTTTTT
TRBV3-1/TRBV3-2	TRBD2	TRBJ2-2	-	CASSQEGRVRLPTGELFF	TGTGCCAGCAGCCAAGAAGGGAGGGTCAGACTTCCGACCGGGGAGCTGTTTTTT
TRBV6-5	TRBD1	TRBJ1-3	-	CASSSLGQSSGNTIYF	TGTGCCAGCAGTTCCCTGGGACAGAGCTCTGGAAACACCATATATTTT
TRBV19	-	TRBJ2-3	-	CASSMGHSDTQYF	TGTGCCAGTAGTATGGGACATTCAGATACGCAGTATTTT
TRBV3-1/TRBV3-2	-	TRBJ2-5	-	CASSQEGQVSPTGETQYF	TGTGCCAGCAGCCAAGAGGGGCAGGTATCACCTACGGGAGAGACCCAGTACTTC
TRBV3-1/TRBV3-2	TRBD2	TRBJ2-5	-	CASSQELAGGTMGETQYF	TGTGCCAGCAGCCAAGAACTAGCGGGGGGGACTATGGGAGAGACCCAGTACTTC
TRBV24-1	-	TRBJ1-5	-	CATSETENQPQHF	TGTGCCACCAGTGAGACAGAAAATCAGCCCCAGCATTTT
TRBV30	TRBD1	TRBJ1-1	once	CAWSGRTGVGDGITEAFF	TGTGCCTGGAGTGGGCGGACAGGGGTGGGTGACGGGATCACTGAAGCTTTCTTT
TRBV28	-	TRBJ2-2	-	CASSPRDLTGELFF	TGTGCCAGCAGTCCCCGGGACCTCACCGGGGAGCTGTTTTTT
TRBV19	TRBD1	TRBJ2-7	few	CASSRDRGPYEQYF	TGTGCCAGTAGTAGGGACAGGGGCCCCTACGAGCAGTACTTC
TRBV3-1/TRBV3-2	-	TRBJ1-1	-	CASSQGRYNTEAFF	TGTGCCAGCAGCCAAGGTCGATATAACACTGAAGCTTTCTTT
TRBV5-1	TRBD1	TRBJ2-7	-	CASSWTGAYEQYF	TGCGCCAGCAGCTGGACAGGGGCCTACGAGCAGTACTTC
TRBV10-3	-	TRBJ1-4	-	CAISESGGRNEKLFF	TGTGCCATCAGTGAGTCGGGGGGGAGAAATGAAAAACTGTTTTTT
TRBV5-1	-	TRBJ2-3	once	CASSYEGQGTDTQYF	TGCGCCAGCAGCTACGAGGGACAAGGCACAGATACGCAGTATTTT
TRBV7-2	-	TRBJ2-7	-	CASSLRRDYEQYF	TGTGCCAGCAGCTTAAGGCGGGACTACGAGCAGTACTTC
TRBV4-1	TRBD2	TRBJ2-7	-	CASSRGDGLAYEQYF	TGCGCCAGCAGCCGGGGGGACGGACTAGCCTACGAGCAGTACTTC
TRBV9	TRBD1	TRBJ1-6	-	CASSGQGDSPLHF	TGTGCCAGCAGCGGACAGGGTGATTCACCCCTCCACTTT
TRBV7-3	TRBD1	TRBJ1-2	-	CASSFRQGHGYTF	TGTGCCAGCAGCTTCAGACAGGGCCATGGCTACACCTTC
TRBV28	-	TRBJ2-1	-	CASRQGLAHSYNEQFF	TGTGCCAGCAGGCAGGGGCTAGCCCACTCCTACAATGAGCAGTTCTTC
TRBV30	-	TRBJ1-4	once	CAWSQDLIEKLFF	TGTGCCTGGAGTCAGGACCTTATTGAAAAACTGTTTTTT
TRBV6-1	-	TRBJ1-5	-	CASSVAWNQPQHF	TGTGCCAGCAGTGTAGCATGGAATCAGCCCCAGCATTTT
TRBV4-1	-	TRBJ2-1	-	CASSQYNEQFF	TGCGCCAGCAGCCAATACAATGAGCAGTTCTTC
TRBV7-2	-	TRBJ2-7	-	CASSRTVYEQYF	TGTGCCAGCAGCCGGACAGTCTACGAGCAGTACTTC
TRBV27	TRBD1	TRBJ1-4	once	CASSPGTGIANEKLFF	TGTGCCAGCAGTCCGGGGACAGGGATCGCTAATGAAAAACTGTTTTTT
TRBV28	-	TRBJ1-5	-	CASSAPGVNQPQHF	TGTGCCAGCAGTGCCCCCGGCGTCAATCAGCCCCAGCATTTT
TRBV4-2	-	TRBJ1-3	-	CASSPLGEGSSGNTIYF	TGTGCCAGCAGCCCCCTCGGCGAGGGGTCGAGCGGAAACACCATATATTTT
TRBV7-8	-	TRBJ1-4	-	CASSYRATNEKLFF	TGTGCCAGCAGCTACAGAGCAACTAATGAAAAACTGTTTTTT
TRBV6-5	-	TRBJ2-1	-	CASGRYEQFF	TGTGCCAGCGGTCGCTATGAGCAGTTCTTC
TRBV10-2	-	TRBJ2-7	-	CASSRGEFLTYEQYF	TGCGCCAGCAGCAGAGGGGAGTTTCTCACCTACGAGCAGTACTTC
TRBV18	-	TRBJ2-5	-	CASSPPLREETQYF	TGTGCCAGCTCACCACCGCTCAGGGAAGAGACCCAGTACTTC
TRBV10-3	-	TRBJ2-7	few	CAISVRQNLEQYF	TGTGCCATCAGTGTGCGACAGAACCTCGAGCAGTACTTC
TRBV21-1	-	TRBJ1-3	-	CASSPGPGQCLSGNTIYF	TGTGCCAGCAGCCCAGGCCCGGGACAGTGCCTCTCTGGAAACACCATATATTTT
TRBV4-1	TRBD1	TRBJ1-2	-	CASSQDRQGANGYTF	TGCGCCAGCAGCCAAGATCGACAGGGGGCGAACGGCTACACCTTC
TRBV3-1/TRBV3-2	TRBD1	TRBJ1-3	-	CASSVQGQGNTIYF	TGTGCCAGCAGTGTACAGGGACAGGGAAACACCATATATTTT
TRBV19	-	TRBJ2-1	-	CASSIEGLGEQFF	TGTGCCAGTAGTATTGAGGGTTTGGGTGAGCAGTTCTTC
TRBV24-1	-	TRBJ2-3	-	CATQSSNFMESTDTQYF	TGTGCCACCCAATCTTCAAATTTCATGGAATCCACAGATACGCAGTATTTT
TRBV6-1	-	TRBJ1-6	-	CASSDSDGDNSPLHF	TGTGCCAGCAGTGATTCGGACGGGGATAATTCACCCCTCCACTTT
TRBV5-1	-	TRBJ1-1	once	CASSWSDRATEAFF	TGCGCCAGCAGCTGGTCGGACAGAGCCACTGAAGCTTTCTTT
TRBV29-1	-	TRBJ1-5	once	CSVETDNHPYSNQPQHF	TGCAGCGTTGAAACAGATAACCATCCCTATAGCAATCAGCCCCAGCATTTT
TRBV29-1	TRBD1	TRBJ2-2	once	CSVDATGVGTGELFF	TGCAGCGTTGATGCGACAGGGGTAGGCACCGGGGAGCTGTTTTTT
TRBV28	-	TRBJ2-5	once	CASTDIQETQYF	TGTGCCAGCACGGACATACAAGAGACCCAGTACTTC
TRBV5-1	TRBD1	TRBJ1-2	-	CASRRDRVSGYTF	TGCGCCAGCAGGAGGGACAGGGTGAGCGGCTACACCTTC
TRBV14	TRBD1	TRBJ1-2	-	CASSPHRGNYGYTF	TGTGCCAGCAGCCCACACAGGGGTAACTATGGCTACACCTTC
TRBV14	-	TRBJ2-7	-	CASSPSSYEQYF	TGTGCCAGCAGCCCAAGCTCCTACGAGCAGTACTTC
TRBV9	TRBD2	TRBJ2-1	-	CASSEGLAGYNEQFF	TGTGCCAGCAGCGAGGGACTAGCGGGATACAATGAGCAGTTCTTC
TRBV5-4	-	TRBJ1-6	-	CASSISGRGSPLHF	TGTGCCAGCAGCATCTCAGGCAGGGGTTCACCCCTCCACTTT
TRBV30	-	TRBJ1-5	-	CAWSYPQGYGNQPQHF	TGTGCCTGGAGTTACCCCCAGGGGTACGGCAATCAGCCCCAGCATTTT